This TCR beta chain derives from a study of T cell repertoires in cytomegalovirus infection. Study-wide results and limits: Dominating the ex vivo response were HLA-C-restricted CMV-specific TCR beta clonotypes.

The length of the CDR3 is 15 residues. V was shortened by 1 base and J by 5 bases, with 12 bases between the two germline ends. The V gene's germline CDR1 is SGHNT and CDR2 YENEEA. TCRdb re-called the reads with MiXCR, one entry per CDR3 protein. The sample lists roughly 920,000 distinct CDR3 sequences, about 33% occurring once. This clonotype occurred once. Its antigen is undetermined. Sequenced material: cultured CD8+ T cells from PBMCs, taken from culture after CMV antigen stimulation. This chain joins TRBV11-3 and TRBJ2-1; the D gene is possibly TRBD1 (5 bases). This sequence originates from a human donor in good health (CMV status not recorded). Some clones in this sample may be carry-over from other donors' samples. The CDR3 spells CASSLVRAGNNEQFF. In nucleotides, the CDR3 is TGTGCCAGCAGCTTAGTCAGGGCCGGAAACAATGAGCAGTTCTTC.